Included here is one TCR beta chain sequence, with context. As yet, its antigen is unknown. Germline CDR1 and CDR2: SNHLY and FYNNEI. V lost 5 bases and J lost 3, with 5 bases in between. This CDR3 region has 11 residues. The data stem from a study of T cell responses to AZD1222 COVID-19 vaccine. Whole-study results and caveats: Possibly, clonal diversity was underestimated; donors were largely white British and included more females. The CD4 TCRs associated with vaccination extended across spike and predominated at 160-218 and 743-854.

Sequencing used immunoSEQ multiplex PCR; TCRdb keeps in-frame clones, though not all of them. Seen here are about 140,000 clones, approximately 90% observed once, and the top ten hold approximately 3%. The sequences come from peripheral blood, collected on day 0 of AZD1222 vaccination. The sequence came from an adult in good health. J is TRBJ2-7 and V is TRBV2; D gene ambiguous. The CDR3 coding sequence is TGTGCCAGCAGTAAGGGCTACGAGCAGTACTTC. Protein sequence: CASSKGYEQYF.